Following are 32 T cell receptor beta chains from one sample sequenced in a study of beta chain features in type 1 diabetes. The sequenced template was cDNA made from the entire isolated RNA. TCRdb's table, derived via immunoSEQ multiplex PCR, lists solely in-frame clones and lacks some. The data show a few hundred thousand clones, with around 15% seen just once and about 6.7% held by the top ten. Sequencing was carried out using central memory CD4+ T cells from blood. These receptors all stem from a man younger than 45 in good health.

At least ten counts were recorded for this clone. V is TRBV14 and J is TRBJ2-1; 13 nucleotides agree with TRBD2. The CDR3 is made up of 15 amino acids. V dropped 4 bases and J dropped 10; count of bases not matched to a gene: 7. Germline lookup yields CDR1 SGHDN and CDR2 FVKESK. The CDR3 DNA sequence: TGTGCCAGCAGCCTCCGACTAGCGGGAGGTGGCGAGCAGTTCTTC. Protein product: CASSLRLAGGGEQFF.

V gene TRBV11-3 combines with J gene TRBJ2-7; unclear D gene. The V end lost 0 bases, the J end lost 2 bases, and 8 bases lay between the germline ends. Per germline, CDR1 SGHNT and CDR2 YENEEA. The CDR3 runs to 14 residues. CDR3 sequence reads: CASSLEQNTYEQYV. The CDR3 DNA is TGTGCCAGCAGCTTAGAGCAAAATACCTACGAGCAGTACGTC.

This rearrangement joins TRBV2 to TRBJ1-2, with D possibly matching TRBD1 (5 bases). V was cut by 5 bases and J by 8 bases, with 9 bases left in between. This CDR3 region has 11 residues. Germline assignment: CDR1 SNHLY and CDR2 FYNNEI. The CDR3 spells CASSIQAGYTF. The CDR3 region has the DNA TGTGCCAGCAGTATACAGGCAGGCTACACCTTC. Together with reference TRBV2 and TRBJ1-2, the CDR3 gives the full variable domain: EPEVTQTPSHQVTQMGQEVILRCVPISNHLYFYWYRQILGQKVEFLVSFYNNEISEKSEIFDDQFSVERPDGSNFTLKIRSTKLEDSAMYFCASSIQAGYTFGSGTRLTVV.

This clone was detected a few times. CDR3 in DNA: TGTGCCAGCAGTGCCACAGCTAATCAGCCCCAGCATTTT. This translates into CASSATANQPQHF. The chain uses TRBV2 and TRBJ1-5; D call uncertain. The CDR3 has 13 residues. V lost 4 bases, J lost 4 bases, and 8 bases lay in between. Germline V gives CDR1 SNHLY, CDR2 FYNNEI.

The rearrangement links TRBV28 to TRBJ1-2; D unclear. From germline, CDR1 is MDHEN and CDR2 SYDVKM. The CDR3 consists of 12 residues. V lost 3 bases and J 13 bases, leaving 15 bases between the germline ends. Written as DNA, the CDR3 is TGTGCCAGCAGTTTTATACGGGGTGGCGGCACCTTC. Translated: CASSFIRGGGTF.

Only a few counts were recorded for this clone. CDR3 loop: CASRVKTNEKLFF. CDR3 coding DNA: TGCGCCAGCAGAGTCAAAACCAATGAAAAACTGTTTTTT. The gene calls are TRBV5-1 and TRBJ1-4; D is unresolved. Trimming cost V 5 bases and J 5 bases, with 10 bases left between them. Germline lookup yields CDR1 SGHRS and CDR2 YFSETQ. The CDR3 sequence is 13 residues long.

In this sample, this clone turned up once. The CDR3 reads CAWGQGSQPQHF. The CDR3 DNA sequence: TGTGCCTGGGGGCAGGGAAGTCAGCCCCAGCATTTT. The chain joins TRBV30 to TRBJ1-5; TRBD1 might be the D (5 bases). V was pared by 5 bases and J by 6 bases, with 11 bases between. Germline assignment: CDR1 GTSNPN and CDR2 SVGIG (reference sequence). CDR3 length equals 12 residues.

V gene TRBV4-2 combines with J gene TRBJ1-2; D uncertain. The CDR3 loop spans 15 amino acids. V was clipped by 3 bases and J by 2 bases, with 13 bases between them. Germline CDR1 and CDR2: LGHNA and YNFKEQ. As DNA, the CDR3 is TGTGCCAGCAGCCAGATCCAGACTTTGAACTATGGCTACACCTTC. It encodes CASSQIQTLNYGYTF.

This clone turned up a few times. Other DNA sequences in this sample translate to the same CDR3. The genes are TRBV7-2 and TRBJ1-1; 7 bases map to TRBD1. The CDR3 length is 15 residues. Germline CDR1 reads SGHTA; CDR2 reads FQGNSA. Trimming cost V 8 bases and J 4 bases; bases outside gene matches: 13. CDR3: CASSSGGGGFTEAFF. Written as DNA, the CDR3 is TGTGCCAGCTCCTCAGGGGGGGGCGGGTTCACTGAAGCTTTCTTT. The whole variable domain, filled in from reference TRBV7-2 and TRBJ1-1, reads GAGVSQSPSNKVTEKGKDVELRCDPISGHTALYWYRQSLGQGLEFLIYFQGNSAPDKSGLPSDRFSAERTGGSVSTLTIQRTQQEDSAVYLCASSSGGGGFTEAFFGQGTRLTVV.

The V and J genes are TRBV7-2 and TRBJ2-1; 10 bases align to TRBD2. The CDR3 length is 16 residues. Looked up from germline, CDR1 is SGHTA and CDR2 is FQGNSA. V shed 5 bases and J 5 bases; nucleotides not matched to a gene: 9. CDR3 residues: CASSRKTSGANNEQFF. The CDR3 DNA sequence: TGTGCCAGCAGCCGAAAAACTAGCGGGGCTAACAATGAGCAGTTCTTC.

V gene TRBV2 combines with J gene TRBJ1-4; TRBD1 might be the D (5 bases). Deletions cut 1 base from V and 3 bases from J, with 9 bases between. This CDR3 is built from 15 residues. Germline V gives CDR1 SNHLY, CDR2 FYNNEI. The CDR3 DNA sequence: TGTGCCAGCAGTGAAGACAGGCGGGCTAATGAAAAACTGTTTTTT. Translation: CASSEDRRANEKLFF.

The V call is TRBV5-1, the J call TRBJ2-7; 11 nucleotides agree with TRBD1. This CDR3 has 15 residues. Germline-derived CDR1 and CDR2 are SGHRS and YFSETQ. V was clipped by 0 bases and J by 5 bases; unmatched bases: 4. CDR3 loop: CASSLGWTGGNEQYF. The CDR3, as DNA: TGCGCCAGCAGCTTGGGATGGACAGGGGGCAACGAGCAGTACTTC.

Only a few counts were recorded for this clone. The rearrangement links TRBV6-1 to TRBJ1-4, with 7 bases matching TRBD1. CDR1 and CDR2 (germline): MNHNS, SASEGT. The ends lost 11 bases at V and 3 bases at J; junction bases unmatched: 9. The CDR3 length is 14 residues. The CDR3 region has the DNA TGTGCCGGAAAGGCCGGGACAGCTAATGAAAAACTGTTTTTT. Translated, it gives CAGKAGTANEKLFF.

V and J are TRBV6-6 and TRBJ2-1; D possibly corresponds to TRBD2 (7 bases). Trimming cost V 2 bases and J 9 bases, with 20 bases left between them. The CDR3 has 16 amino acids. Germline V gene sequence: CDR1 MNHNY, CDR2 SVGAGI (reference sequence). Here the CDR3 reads CASSYRFGGQEIEQFF. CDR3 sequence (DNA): TGTGCCAGCAGTTACAGGTTCGGGGGGCAGGAGATTGAGCAGTTCTTC.

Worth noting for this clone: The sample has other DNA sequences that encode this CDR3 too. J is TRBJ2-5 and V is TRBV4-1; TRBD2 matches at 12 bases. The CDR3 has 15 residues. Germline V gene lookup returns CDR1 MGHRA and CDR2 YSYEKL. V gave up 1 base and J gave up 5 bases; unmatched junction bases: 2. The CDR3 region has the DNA TGCGCCAGCAGCCAAGGGCTAGCGGGAGGGGAGACCCAGTACTTC. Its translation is CASSQGLAGGETQYF.

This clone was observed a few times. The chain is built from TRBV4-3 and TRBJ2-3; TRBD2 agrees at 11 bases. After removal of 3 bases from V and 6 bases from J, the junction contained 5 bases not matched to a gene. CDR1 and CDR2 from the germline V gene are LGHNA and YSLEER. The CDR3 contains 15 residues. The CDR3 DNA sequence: TGCGCCAGCAGCCAGCCGACTAGCGGGAAGGATACGCAGTATTTT. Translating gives CASSQPTSGKDTQYF.

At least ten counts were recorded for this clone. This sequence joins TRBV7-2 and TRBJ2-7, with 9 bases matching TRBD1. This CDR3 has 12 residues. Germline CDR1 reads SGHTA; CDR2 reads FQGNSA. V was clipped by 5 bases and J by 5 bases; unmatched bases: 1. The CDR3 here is CASSRDRDEQYV. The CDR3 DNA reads TGTGCCAGCAGCAGGGACAGGGACGAGCAGTACGTC.

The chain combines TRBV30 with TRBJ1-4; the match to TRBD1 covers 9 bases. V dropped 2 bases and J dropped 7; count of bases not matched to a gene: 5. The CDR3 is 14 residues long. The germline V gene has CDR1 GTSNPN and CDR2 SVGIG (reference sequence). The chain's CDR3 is CAWSPGTGLEKLFF. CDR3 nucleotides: TGTGCCTGGAGTCCCGGGACAGGGCTTGAAAAACTGTTTTTT.

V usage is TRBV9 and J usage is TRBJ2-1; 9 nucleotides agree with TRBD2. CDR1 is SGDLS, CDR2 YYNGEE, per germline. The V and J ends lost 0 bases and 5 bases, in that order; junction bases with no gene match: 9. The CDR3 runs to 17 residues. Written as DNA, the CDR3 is TGTGCCAGCAGCGTAGACCCCCCTAGCGGGGTTAACAATGAGCAGTTCTTC. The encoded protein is CASSVDPPSGVNNEQFF.

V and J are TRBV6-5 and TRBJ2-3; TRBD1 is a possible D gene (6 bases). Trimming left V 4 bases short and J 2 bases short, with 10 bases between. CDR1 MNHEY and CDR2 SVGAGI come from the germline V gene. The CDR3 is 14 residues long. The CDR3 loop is CASSLQGDTDTQYF. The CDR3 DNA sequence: TGTGCCAGCAGTTTACAGGGCGACACAGATACGCAGTATTTT.

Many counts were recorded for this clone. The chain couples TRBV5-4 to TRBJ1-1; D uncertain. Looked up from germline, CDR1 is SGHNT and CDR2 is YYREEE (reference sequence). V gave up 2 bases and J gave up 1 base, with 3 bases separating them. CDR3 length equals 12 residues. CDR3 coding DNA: TGTGCCAGCAGCTTACGGAACACTGAAGCTTTCTTT. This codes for CASSLRNTEAFF.

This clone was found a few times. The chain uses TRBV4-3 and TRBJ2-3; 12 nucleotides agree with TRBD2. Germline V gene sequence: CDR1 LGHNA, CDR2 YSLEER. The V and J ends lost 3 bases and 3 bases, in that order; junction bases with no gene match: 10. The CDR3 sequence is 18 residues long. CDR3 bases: TGCGCCAGCAGCCACCCTAGCGGGGGGGGCCGTACTACAGATACGCAGTATTTT. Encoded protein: CASSHPSGGGRTTDTQYF.

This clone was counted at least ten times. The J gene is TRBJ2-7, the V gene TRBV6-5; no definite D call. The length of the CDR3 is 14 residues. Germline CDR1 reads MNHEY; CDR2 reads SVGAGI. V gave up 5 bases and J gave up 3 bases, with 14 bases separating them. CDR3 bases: TGTGCCAGCAGTCCGGACGGAAGAGGCTACGAGCAGTACTTC. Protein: CASSPDGRGYEQYF.

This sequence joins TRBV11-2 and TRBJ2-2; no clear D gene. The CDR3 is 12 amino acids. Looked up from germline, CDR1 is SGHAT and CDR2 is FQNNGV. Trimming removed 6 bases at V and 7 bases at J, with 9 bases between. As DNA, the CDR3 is TGTGCCAGCAGTCCGAGCCTCGGGGAGCTGTTTTTT. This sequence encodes CASSPSLGELFF.

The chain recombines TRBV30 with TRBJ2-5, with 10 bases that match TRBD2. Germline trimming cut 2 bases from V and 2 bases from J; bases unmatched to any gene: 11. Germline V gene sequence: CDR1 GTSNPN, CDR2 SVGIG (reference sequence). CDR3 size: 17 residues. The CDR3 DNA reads TGTGCCTGGAGTAGGGGGACTAGCGCTTCTTTACAAGAGACCCAGTACTTC. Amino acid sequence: CAWSRGTSASLQETQYF. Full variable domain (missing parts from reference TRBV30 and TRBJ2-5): SQTIHQWPATLVQPVGSPLSLECTVEGTSNPNLYWYRQAAGRGLQLLFYSVGIGQISSEVPQNLSASRPQDRQFILSSKKLLLSDSGFYLCAWSRGTSASLQETQYFGPGTRLLVL.

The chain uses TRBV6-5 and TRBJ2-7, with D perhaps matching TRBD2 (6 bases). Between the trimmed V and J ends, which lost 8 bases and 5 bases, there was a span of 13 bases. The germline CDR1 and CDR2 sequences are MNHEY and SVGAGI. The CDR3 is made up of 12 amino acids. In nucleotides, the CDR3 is TGTGCCAGCTTTGAGGGACTCGACGAGCAGTACGTC. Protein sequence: CASFEGLDEQYV.

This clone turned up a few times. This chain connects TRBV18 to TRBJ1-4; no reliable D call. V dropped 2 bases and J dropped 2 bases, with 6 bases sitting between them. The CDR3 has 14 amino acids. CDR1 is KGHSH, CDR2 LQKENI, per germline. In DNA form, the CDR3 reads TGTGCCAGCTCACCAGCACGGACTAATGAAAAACTGTTTTTT. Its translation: CASSPARTNEKLFF. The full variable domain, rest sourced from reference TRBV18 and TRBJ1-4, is NAGVMQNPRHLVRRRGQEARLRCSPMKGHSHVYWYRQLPEEGLKFMVYLQKENIIDESGMPKERFSAEFPKEGPSILRIQQVVRGDSAAYFCASSPARTNEKLFFGSGTQLSVL.

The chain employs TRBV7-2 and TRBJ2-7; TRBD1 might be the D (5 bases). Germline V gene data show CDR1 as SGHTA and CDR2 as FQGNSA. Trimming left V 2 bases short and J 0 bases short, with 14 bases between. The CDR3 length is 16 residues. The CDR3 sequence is CASSLRTTVGSYEQYF. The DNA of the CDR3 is TGTGCCAGCAGCTTACGGACAACAGTGGGCTCCTACGAGCAGTACTTC.

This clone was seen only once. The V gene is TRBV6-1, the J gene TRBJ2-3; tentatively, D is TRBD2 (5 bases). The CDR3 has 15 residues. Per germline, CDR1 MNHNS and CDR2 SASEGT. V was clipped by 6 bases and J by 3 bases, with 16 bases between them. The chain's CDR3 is CASRGGSWRTDTQYF. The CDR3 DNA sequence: TGTGCCAGCAGAGGTGGGAGCTGGCGGACAGATACGCAGTATTTT.

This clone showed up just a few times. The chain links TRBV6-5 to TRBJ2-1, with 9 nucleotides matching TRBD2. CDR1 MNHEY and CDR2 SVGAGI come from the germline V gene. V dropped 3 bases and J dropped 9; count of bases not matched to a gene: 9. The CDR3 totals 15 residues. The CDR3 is CASSYVSSGEGEQFF. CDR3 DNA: TGTGCCAGCAGTTATGTGTCTAGCGGGGAGGGTGAGCAGTTCTTC.

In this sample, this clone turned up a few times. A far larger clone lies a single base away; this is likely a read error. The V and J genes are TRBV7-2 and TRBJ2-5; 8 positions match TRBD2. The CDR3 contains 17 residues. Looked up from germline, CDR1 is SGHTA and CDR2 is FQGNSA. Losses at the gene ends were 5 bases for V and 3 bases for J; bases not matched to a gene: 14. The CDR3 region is CASSRGPSGGAKETQYF. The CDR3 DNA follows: TGTGCCAGCAGCCGCGGGCCCTCCGGGGGGGCTAAAGAGACCCAGTACTTC.

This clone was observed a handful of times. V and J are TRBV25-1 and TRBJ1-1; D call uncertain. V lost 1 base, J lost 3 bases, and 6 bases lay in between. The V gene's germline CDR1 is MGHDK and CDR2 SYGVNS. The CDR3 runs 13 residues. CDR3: CASSESPYTEAFF. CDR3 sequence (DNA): TGTGCCAGCAGTGAATCCCCCTACACTGAAGCTTTCTTT.